This passage covers 17 T cell receptor beta chains from one sample sequenced in a study of T-cell memory formation after mild COVID-19. TCRdb re-analysed the 5' RACE reads in MiXCR, keeping a single row per CDR3 protein. The table lists some 150,000 distinct CDR3 sequences, 6% to 7% of them singletons. Material for sequencing was PBMCs or a T cell subset sorted from them (not recorded which). The receptors derive from an adult woman who had mild COVID-19 (a few samples of this study predate the infection). Cell type and time point are not known.

This clonotype showed up many times. The chain recombines TRBV21-1 with TRBJ2-7; TRBD1, the table's D call, was not compared with the DNA. TRBV21-1 is a listed pseudogene. The CDR3 has 16 residues. The CDR3 loop reads CASSKERDRGPYEQYF. CDR3 DNA sequence: TGTGCCAGCAGCAAAGAAAGGGACAGGGGGCCCTACGAGCAGTACTTC.

This clonotype has more than one count but fewer than ten. This chain joins TRBV27 and TRBJ1-1; D remains ambiguous. V lost 5 bases to trimming and J lost 4 bases, with 11 bases between them. Germline assignment: CDR1 MNHEY and CDR2 SMNVEV (reference sequence). This CDR3 is built from 13 residues. The CDR3 DNA sequence: TGTGCCAGCAGTGTCAACTTCCGCACTGAAGCTTTCTTT. Protein product: CASSVNFRTEAFF.

J is TRBJ1-1 and V is TRBV29-1, with a possible D match to TRBD1 (5 bases). Germline V gene data show CDR1 as SQVTM and CDR2 as ANQGSEA. Trimming removed 6 bases from V and 4 bases from J, with 15 bases in between. There are 13 residues in the CDR3. CDR3 in amino acids: CSVLGGDGTEAFF. The CDR3 bases are TGCAGCGTGCTTGGAGGGGACGGCACTGAAGCTTTCTTT.

This clonotype has a handful of counts. The chain is built from TRBV18 and TRBJ2-3; no clear D. CDR1 and CDR2 from the germline V gene are KGHSH and LQKENI. CDR3 length: 12 residues. Trimming removed 2 bases at V and 4 bases at J, with 4 bases between. CDR3 amino acids: CASSPGSDTQYF. CDR3 nucleotide sequence: TGTGCCAGCTCACCAGGTTCAGATACGCAGTATTTT.

This clonotype was counted only a few times. A read error may explain this, as a much larger clone is one base away. The chain has TRBV12-3 or TRBV12-4 and TRBJ1-5; D remains ambiguous. This CDR3 contains 15 residues. The V end lost 5 bases, the J end lost 0 bases, and 11 bases lay between the germline ends. The CDR3 reads CASSLDGYSNQPQHF. The CDR3 DNA is TGTGCCAGCAGTCTGGACGGATATAGCAATCAGCCCCAGCATTTT.

The V and J genes are TRBV5-8 and TRBJ2-1, with 7 bases fitting TRBD2. This CDR3 has 15 amino acids. The germline V gene has CDR1 SGHTS and CDR2 YDEGEE. V lost 4 bases, J lost 9 bases, and 13 bases stayed unmatched. For the CDR3, the DNA is TGTGCCAGCAGCCCATGGGGGGGTTGGTATAGTGAGCAGTTCTTC. It encodes CASSPWGGWYSEQFF.

This clonotype was detected ten times or more. The chain is built from TRBV12-3 or TRBV12-4 and TRBJ2-4, with D maybe TRBD2 (5 bases). The CDR3 is made up of 11 amino acids. V gave up 5 bases and J gave up 8 bases, with 7 bases separating them. CDR3 coding DNA: TGTGCCAGCAGTCGGGGTTACATTCAGTACTTC. Its translation is CASSRGYIQYF.

The table lists this clonotype with many counts. The V and J genes are TRBV7-2 and TRBJ2-1; D might be TRBD2 (6 bases). The CDR3 is 14 residues long. V was trimmed by 5 bases and J by 3 bases, leaving 11 bases between them. The germline V gene has CDR1 SGHTA and CDR2 FQGNSA. The DNA for the CDR3 is TGTGCCAGCAGCCGAGCCGGGGGCTACAATGAGCAGTTCTTC. Translating gives CASSRAGGYNEQFF.

This clonotype was seen a handful of times. This chain joins TRBV20-1 and TRBJ2-3; the D is unclear. Germline V gives CDR1 DFQATT, CDR2 SNEGSKA (reference sequence). V was trimmed by 0 bases and J by 5 bases, leaving 9 bases between them. There are 13 residues in the CDR3. The CDR3 sequence is CSAREGFEDTQYF. The CDR3 DNA is TGCAGTGCTAGAGAGGGTTTTGAAGATACGCAGTATTTT.

The chain recombines TRBV21-1 with TRBJ2-5; the table names TRBD2, a call not compared with the DNA. TRBV21-1 is designated a pseudogene. This CDR3 comprises 17 residues. The CDR3 DNA reads as TGTGCCAACTCGACCCGACTAGCGGGAGGGCCTACGGAGACCCAGTACTTC. Its protein product is CANSTRLAGGPTETQYF.

This clonotype was detected only a few times. The V call is TRBV11-3, the J call TRBJ2-1, with 8 bases lining up with TRBD2. Germline V lookup: CDR1 SGHNT, CDR2 YENEEA. This CDR3 region has 16 residues. The junction had 11 bases not matched to a gene; V was cut back by 5 bases and J by 5 bases. The CDR3 protein is CASSPQSGSLNNEQFF. The CDR3, as DNA: TGTGCCAGCAGCCCTCAAAGCGGGAGTCTCAACAATGAGCAGTTCTTC.

This clonotype appeared many times. The V and J genes are TRBV4-3 and TRBJ2-5; TRBD1 is a possible D gene (5 bases). Germline V lookup: CDR1 LGHNA, CDR2 YSLEER. The CDR3 covers 13 residues. The V gene lost 3 bases and the J gene lost 9 bases, with 14 bases spanning the gap. The CDR3 coding sequence is TGCGCCAGCAGCCAGACTTCAGGGTTACCCCAGTACTTC. Residues: CASSQTSGLPQYF.

This clonotype has a handful of counts. The chain links TRBV18 to TRBJ1-1, with D hard to call. V lost 2 bases and J 3 bases, leaving 10 bases between the germline ends. The V gene's germline CDR1 is KGHSH and CDR2 LQKENI. The CDR3 is 14 residues long. The CDR3, as DNA: TGTGCCAGCTCACCAAGGCAGATCGACACTGAAGCTTTCTTT. Its protein product is CASSPRQIDTEAFF.

This clonotype has just a few counts. This chain uses TRBV5-1 with TRBJ2-7, with 7 nucleotides matching TRBD1. CDR3 length: 16 amino acids. J lost 2 bases, V lost 2 bases, and 10 bases had no gene match. Germline V gene lookup returns CDR1 SGHRS and CDR2 YFSETQ. CDR3 sequence: CASSFGSTGSAYEQYF. The DNA for the CDR3 is TGCGCCAGCAGCTTTGGATCGACAGGGAGTGCCTACGAGCAGTACTTC.

This clonotype was detected many times. The chain recombines TRBV20-1 with TRBJ1-1; a weak D match, TRBD1 (5 bases). Trimming cost V 6 bases and J 0 bases, with 11 bases left between them. The CDR3 has 13 residues. CDR1 DFQATT and CDR2 SNEGSKA come from the germline V gene (reference sequence). CDR3 bases: TGCAGTGCCTCATGGGGGATGAACACTGAAGCTTTCTTT. Protein: CSASWGMNTEAFF.

This clonotype occurred a few times. This chain links TRBV30 with TRBJ1-1; perhaps TRBD1 as D (6 bases). The CDR3 spans 16 residues. Germline CDR1 and CDR2: GTSNPN and SVGIG (reference sequence). V lost 2 bases to trimming and J lost 2 bases, with 18 bases between them. The CDR3 DNA reads as TGTGCCTGGAGTAGGTGGGGGGGCGTTGACAACACTGAAGCTTTCTTT. It translates to CAWSRWGGVDNTEAFF.

This clonotype was seen a few times. V usage is TRBV24-1 and J usage is TRBJ2-1; possibly TRBD1 for D (7 bases). The CDR3 totals 16 residues. The germline gives CDR1 KGHDR, CDR2 SFDVKD. V dropped 4 bases and J dropped 4 bases, with 16 bases sitting between them. CDR3 region: CATSDPGGSTYNEQFF. CDR3 DNA sequence: TGTGCCACCAGTGACCCAGGGGGGTCAACGTACAATGAGCAGTTCTTC.